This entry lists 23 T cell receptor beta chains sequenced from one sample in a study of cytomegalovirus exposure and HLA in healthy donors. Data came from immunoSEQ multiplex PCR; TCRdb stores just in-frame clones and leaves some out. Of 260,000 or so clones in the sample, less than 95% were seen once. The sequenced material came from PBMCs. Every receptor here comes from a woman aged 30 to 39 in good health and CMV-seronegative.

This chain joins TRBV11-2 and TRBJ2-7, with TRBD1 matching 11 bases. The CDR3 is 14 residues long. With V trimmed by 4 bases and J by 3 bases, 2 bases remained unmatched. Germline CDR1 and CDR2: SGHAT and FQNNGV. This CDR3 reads CASSWDRGNYEQYF. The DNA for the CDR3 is TGTGCCAGCAGCTGGGACAGGGGGAACTACGAGCAGTACTTC.

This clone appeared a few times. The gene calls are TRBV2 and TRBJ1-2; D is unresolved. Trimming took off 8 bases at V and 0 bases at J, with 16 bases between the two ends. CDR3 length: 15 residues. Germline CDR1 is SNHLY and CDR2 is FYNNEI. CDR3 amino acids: CASSGDGDANYGYTF. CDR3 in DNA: TGTGCCAGCTCCGGGGATGGGGATGCTAACTATGGCTACACCTTC.

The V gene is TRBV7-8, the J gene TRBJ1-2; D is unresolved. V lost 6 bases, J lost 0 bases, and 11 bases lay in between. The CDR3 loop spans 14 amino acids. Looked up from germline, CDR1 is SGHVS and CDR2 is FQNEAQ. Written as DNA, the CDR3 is TGTGCCAGCAGTAAAGAACCAGCTAACTATGGCTACACCTTC. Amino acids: CASSKEPANYGYTF.

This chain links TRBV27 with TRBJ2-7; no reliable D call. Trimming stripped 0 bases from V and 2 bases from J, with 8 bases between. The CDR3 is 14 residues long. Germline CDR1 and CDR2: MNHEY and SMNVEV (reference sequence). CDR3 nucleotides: TGTGCCAGCAGTTTATCGAGCACGGCCTACGAGCAGTACTTC. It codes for CASSLSSTAYEQYF.

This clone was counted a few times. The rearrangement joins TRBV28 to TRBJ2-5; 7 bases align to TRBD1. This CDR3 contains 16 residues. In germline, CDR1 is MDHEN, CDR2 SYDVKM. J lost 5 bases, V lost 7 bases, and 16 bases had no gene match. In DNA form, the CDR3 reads TGTGCCAGCACCCATACACAGGGGCTATGGCGGGAGACCCAGTACTTC. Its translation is CASTHTQGLWRETQYF. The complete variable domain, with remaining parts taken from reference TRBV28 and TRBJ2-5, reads DVKVTQSSRYLVKRTGEKVFLECVQDMDHENMFWYRQDPGLGLRLIYFSYDVKMKEKGDIPEGYSVSREKKERFSLILESASTNQTSMYLCASTHTQGLWRETQYFGPGTRLLVL.

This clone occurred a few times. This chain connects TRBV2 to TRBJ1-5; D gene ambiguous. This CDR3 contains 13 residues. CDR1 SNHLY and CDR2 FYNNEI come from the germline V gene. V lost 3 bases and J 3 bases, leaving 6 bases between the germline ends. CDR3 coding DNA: TGTGCCAGCAGTGATATTGTCAATCAGCCCCAGCATTTT. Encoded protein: CASSDIVNQPQHF.

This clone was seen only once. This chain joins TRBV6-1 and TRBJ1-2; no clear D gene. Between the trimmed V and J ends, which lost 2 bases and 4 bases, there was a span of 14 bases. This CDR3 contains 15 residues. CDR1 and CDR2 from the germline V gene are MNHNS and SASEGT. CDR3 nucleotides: TGTGCCAGCAGTGAAATCGCTCACAGTCTCTATGGCTACACCTTC. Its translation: CASSEIAHSLYGYTF.

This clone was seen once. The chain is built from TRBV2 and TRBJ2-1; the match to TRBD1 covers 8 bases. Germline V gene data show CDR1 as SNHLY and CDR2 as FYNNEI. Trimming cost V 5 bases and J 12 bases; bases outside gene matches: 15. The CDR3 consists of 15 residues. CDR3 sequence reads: CASSRGQDSFEGQFF. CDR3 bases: TGTGCCAGCAGTCGGGGACAGGACTCATTCGAAGGGCAGTTCTTC.

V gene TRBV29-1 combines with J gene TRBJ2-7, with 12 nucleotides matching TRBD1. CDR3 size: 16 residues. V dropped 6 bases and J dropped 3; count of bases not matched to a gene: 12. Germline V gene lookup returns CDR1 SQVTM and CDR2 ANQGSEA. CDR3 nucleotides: TGCAGCGTCGATGGGACAGGGGGCCCGTCAGACTACGAGCAGTACTTC. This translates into CSVDGTGGPSDYEQYF.

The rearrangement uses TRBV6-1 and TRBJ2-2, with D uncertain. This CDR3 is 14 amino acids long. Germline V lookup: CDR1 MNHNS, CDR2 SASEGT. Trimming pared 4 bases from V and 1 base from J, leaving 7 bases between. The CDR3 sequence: CASSGVRNTGELFF. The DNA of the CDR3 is TGTGCCAGCAGTGGGGTCCGGAACACCGGGGAGCTGTTTTTT.

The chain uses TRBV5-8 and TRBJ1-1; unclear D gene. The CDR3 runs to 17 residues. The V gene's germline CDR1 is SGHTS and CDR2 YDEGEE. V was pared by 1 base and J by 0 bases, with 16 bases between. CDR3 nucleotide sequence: TGTGCCAGCAGCTTGAAGGGCATACTAATTATGAACACTGAAGCTTTCTTT. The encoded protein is CASSLKGILIMNTEAFF. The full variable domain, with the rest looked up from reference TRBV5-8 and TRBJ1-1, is EAGVTQSPTHLIKTRGQQATLRCSPISGHTSVYWYQQALGLGLQFLLWYDEGEERNRGNFPPRFSGRQFPNYSSELNVNALELEDSALYLCASSLKGILIMNTEAFFGQGTRLTVV.

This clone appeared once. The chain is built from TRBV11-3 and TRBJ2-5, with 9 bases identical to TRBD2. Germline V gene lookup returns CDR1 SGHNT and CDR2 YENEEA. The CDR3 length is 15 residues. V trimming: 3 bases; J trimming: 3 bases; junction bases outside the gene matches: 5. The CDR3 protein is CASSLGRLAEETQYF. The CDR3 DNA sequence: TGTGCCAGCAGCTTGGGACGACTAGCGGAAGAGACCCAGTACTTC. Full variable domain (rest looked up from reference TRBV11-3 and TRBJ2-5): EAGVVQSPRYKIIEKKQPVAFWCNPISGHNTLYWYLQNLGQGPELLIRYENEEAVDDSQLPKDRFSAERLKGVDSTLKIQPAELGDSAVYLCASSLGRLAEETQYFGPGTRLLVL.

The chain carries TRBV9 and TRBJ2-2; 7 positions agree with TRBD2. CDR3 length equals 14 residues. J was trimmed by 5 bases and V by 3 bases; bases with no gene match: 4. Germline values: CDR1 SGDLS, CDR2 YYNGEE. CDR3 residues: CASSAVGGTGELFF. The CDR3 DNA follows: TGTGCCAGCAGCGCGGTGGGGGGGACCGGGGAGCTGTTTTTT.

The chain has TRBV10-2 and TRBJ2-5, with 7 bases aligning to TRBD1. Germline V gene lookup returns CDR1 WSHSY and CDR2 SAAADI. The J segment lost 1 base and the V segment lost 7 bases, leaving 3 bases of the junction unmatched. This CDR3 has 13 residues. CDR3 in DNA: TGCGCCAGCAACGGACAGGCCCAAGAGACCCAGTACTTC. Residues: CASNGQAQETQYF.

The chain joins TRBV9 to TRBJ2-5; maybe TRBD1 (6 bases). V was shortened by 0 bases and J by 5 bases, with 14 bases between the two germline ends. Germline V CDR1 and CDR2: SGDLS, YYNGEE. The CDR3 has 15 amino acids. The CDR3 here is CASSVETGAWETQYF. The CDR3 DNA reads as TGTGCCAGCAGCGTAGAGACAGGTGCCTGGGAGACCCAGTACTTC.

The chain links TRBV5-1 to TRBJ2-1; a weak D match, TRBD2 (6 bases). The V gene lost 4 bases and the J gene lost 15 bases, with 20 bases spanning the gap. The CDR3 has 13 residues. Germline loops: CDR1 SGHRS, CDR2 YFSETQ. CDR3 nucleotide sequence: TGCGCCAGCAGCCCAGGTGCGGGACTCGACCCGTTCTTC. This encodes CASSPGAGLDPFF. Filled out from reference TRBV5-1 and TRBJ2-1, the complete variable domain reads KAGVTQTPRYLIKTRGQQVTLSCSPISGHRSVSWYQQTPGQGLQFLFEYFSETQRNKGNFPGRFSGRQFSNSRSEMNVSTLELGDSALYLCASSPGAGLDPFFGPGTRLTVL.

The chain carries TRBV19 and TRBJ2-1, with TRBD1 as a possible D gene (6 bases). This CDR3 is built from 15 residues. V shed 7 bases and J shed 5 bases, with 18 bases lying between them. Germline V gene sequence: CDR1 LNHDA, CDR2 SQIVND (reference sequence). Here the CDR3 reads CASTPTGTTNNEQFF. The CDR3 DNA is TGTGCCAGTACCCCAACCGGGACAACTAACAATGAGCAGTTCTTC.

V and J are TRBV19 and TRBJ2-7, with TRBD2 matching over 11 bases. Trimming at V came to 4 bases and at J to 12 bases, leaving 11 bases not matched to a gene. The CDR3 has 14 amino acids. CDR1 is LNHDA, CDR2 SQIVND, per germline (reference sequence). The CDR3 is CASSTLGTSGSRYF. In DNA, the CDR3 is TGTGCCAGTAGTACCCTCGGGACTAGCGGATCTCGGTACTTC.

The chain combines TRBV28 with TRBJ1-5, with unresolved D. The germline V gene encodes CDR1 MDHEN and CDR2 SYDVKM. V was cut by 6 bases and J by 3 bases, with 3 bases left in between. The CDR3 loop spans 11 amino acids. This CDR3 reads CASSYNQPQHF. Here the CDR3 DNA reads TGTGCCAGCAGCTACAATCAGCCCCAGCATTTT.

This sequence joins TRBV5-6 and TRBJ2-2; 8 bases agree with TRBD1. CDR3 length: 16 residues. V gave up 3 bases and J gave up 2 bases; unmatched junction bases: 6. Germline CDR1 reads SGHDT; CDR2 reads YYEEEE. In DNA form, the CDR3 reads TGTGCCAGCAGCTACCCGACAGGGGTAAACACCGGGGAGCTGTTTTTT. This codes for CASSYPTGVNTGELFF.

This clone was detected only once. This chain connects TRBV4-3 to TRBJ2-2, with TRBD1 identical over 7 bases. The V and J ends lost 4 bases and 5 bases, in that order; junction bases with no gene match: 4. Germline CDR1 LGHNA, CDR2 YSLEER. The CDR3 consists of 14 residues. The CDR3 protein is CASSLGQSTGELFF. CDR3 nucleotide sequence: TGCGCCAGCAGCCTGGGACAGTCTACCGGGGAGCTGTTTTTT.

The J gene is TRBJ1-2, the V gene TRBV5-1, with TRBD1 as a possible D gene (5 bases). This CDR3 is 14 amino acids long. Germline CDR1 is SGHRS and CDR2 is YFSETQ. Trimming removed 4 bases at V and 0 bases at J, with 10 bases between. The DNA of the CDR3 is TGCGCCAGCAGCGGAGGGACGGCTAACTATGGCTACACCTTC. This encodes CASSGGTANYGYTF. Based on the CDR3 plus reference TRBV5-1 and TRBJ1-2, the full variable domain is KAGVTQTPRYLIKTRGQQVTLSCSPISGHRSVSWYQQTPGQGLQFLFEYFSETQRNKGNFPGRFSGRQFSNSRSEMNVSTLELGDSALYLCASSGGTANYGYTFGSGTRLTVV.

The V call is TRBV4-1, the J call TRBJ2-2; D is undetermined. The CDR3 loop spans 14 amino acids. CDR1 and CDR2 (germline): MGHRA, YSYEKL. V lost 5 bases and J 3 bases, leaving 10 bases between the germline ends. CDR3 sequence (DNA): TGCGCCAGCAGCTTGGGGTGGGACACCGGGGAGCTGTTTTTT. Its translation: CASSLGWDTGELFF.